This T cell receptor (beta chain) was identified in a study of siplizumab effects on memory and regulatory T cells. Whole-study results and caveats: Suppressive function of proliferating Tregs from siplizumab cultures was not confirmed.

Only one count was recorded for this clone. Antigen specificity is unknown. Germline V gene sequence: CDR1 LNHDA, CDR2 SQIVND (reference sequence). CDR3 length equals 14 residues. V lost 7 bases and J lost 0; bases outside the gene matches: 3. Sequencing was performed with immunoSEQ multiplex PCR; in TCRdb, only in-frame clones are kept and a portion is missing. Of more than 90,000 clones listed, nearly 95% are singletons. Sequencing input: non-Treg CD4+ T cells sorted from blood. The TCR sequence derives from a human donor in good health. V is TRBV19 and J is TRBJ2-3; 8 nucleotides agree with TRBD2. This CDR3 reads CASKASGSTDTQYF. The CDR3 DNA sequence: TGTGCCAGTAAGGCTAGCGGGAGCACAGATACGCAGTATTTT. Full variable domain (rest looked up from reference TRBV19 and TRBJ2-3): DGGITQSPKYLFRKEGQNVTLSCEQNLNHDAMYWYRQDPGQGLRLIYYSQIVNDFQKGDIAEGYSVSREKKESFPLTVTSAQKNPTAFYLCASKASGSTDTQYFGPGTRLTVL.